This T cell receptor (beta chain) comes out of a study of blood T cell repertoires in COVID-19. The overall study: Researchers got acute and convalescent COVID-19 samples from the United States, Italy and Spain. Sample material is recorded as cDNA or gDNA derived from T cells, B-cell-depleted T cells, or PBMCs.

Profiled with immunoSEQ multiplex PCR; TCRdb holds only in-frame clones, not every one. The sample consists of a few hundred thousand clones, approximately 90% of them appearing once. The CDR3 spans 14 residues. V gave up 8 bases and J gave up 2 bases, with 12 bases separating them. Germline CDR1 and CDR2: MNHEY and SVGAGI. Grouping used clinical history reported by participants in a survey and questionnaire. The sample was PBMCs or T cells enriched from blood (not recorded which). The gene calls are TRBV6-5 and TRBJ2-2, with a weak D call TRBD1 (6 bases). This receptor was obtained from a woman between 18 and 29 years old who had been exposed to COVID-19. The CDR3 region is CASGQGQNTGELFF. CDR3 nucleotides: TGTGCCAGCGGGCAGGGACAAAACACCGGGGAGCTGTTTTTT.